This T cell receptor beta chain is drawn from a study of radiotherapy plus CTLA-4 blockade in lung cancer. Study findings and constraints: Clones derived from tumor TCRs expanded in blood after radiotherapy plus ipilimumab.

The germline V gene has CDR1 WSHSY and CDR2 SAAADI. This CDR3 has 14 residues. The J segment lost 4 bases and the V segment lost 4 bases, leaving 5 bases of the junction unmatched. Libraries were prepared by immunoSEQ multiplex PCR; TCRdb keeps only in-frame clonotypes and omits some of them. Of about 80,000 clones in the sample, 78% were seen once. In this sample, this clone turned up a few times. Its specificity is unknown. Enrolled patients, whose metastatic non-small-cell lung cancer was chemo-refractory, received focal radiation plus CTLA-4 blockade with ipilimumab. The clonotype originates from a human donor with non-small cell lung cancer whose response to radiotherapy plus ipilimumab could not be evaluated. Some clones in this sample may be carry-over from other donors' samples. The gene calls are TRBV10-2 and TRBJ2-5; 8 nucleotides align to TRBD1. Sequences were derived from peripheral blood, sampled from a patient treated with radiotherapy plus ipilimumab. In DNA form, the CDR3 reads TGCGCCAGCAGTGGACAGGGGTATGGAGAGACCCAGTACTTC. Translation: CASSGQGYGETQYF.